These 26 T cell receptor beta chains share one sample of origin, sequenced in a study of long-term antiretroviral therapy in people with HIV (dated by TCRdb to between 2021 and 2023). The immunoSEQ hsTCRB v3.0 assay was used at survey level resolution for TRB variable region sequencing. TCRdb retrieved this table from immuneACCESS and kept in-frame rearrangements only. Not all clones are present; in checked studies, unresolved V genes account for under half, and no reason is known for the remainder. The sample has 15,000 to 20,000 clones on record, around 84% of them singletons. 4% to 5% of the sample goes to the ten largest clones. The source was unsorted PBMCs, collected 0.1 years before starting antiretroviral therapy. These TCRs come from a man between 18 and 29 years old with HIV.

This chain uses TRBV9 with TRBJ2-7, with D perhaps given as TRBD1 or TRBD2 (6 bases each). The V end lost 3 bases, the J end lost 0 bases, and 10 bases lay between the germline ends. This CDR3 has 14 residues. The V gene's germline CDR1 is SGDLS and CDR2 YYNGEE. CDR3 nucleotide sequence: TGTGCCAGCAGCGGGAGGGACAACTCCTACGAGCAGTACTTC. As protein: CASSGRDNSYEQYF.

This chain connects TRBV2 to TRBJ1-4, with 8 bases aligning to TRBD1. CDR1 is SNHLY and CDR2 is FYNNEI in the germline V gene. The length of the CDR3 is 15 residues. J was trimmed by 4 bases and V by 2 bases; bases with no gene match: 3. CDR3 DNA: TGTGCCAGCAGTGAATGGACAGGGATTAATGAAAAACTGTTTTTT. It translates to CASSEWTGINEKLFF.

This clone was counted a few times. The chain joins TRBV6-1 to TRBJ2-7; D is uncertain. Trimming took off 2 bases at V and 6 bases at J, with 8 bases between the two ends. CDR1 MNHNS and CDR2 SASEGT come from the germline V gene. The CDR3 sequence is 12 residues long. CDR3 DNA sequence: TGTGCCAGCAGTGAATGGGTAGGCGAGCAGTACTTC. The encoded protein is CASSEWVGEQYF.

This chain connects TRBV7-3 to TRBJ1-5; TRBD1 is a possible D gene (6 bases). Germline V lookup: CDR1 SGHTA, CDR2 FQGTGA. CDR3 length: 15 residues. V gave up 2 bases and J gave up 8 bases, with 16 bases separating them. The DNA of the CDR3 is TGTGCCAGCAGCTTATTGGGGGCCTCCTCCAAGCCCCAGCATTTT. It translates to CASSLLGASSKPQHF.

In this sample, this clone is medium-sized. The rearrangement joins TRBV6-4 to TRBJ2-1, with 12 bases fitting TRBD2. The junction had 0 bases not matched to a gene; V was cut back by 5 bases and J by 4 bases. Germline CDR1 reads MRHNA; CDR2 reads SNTAGT. The CDR3 spans 14 residues. CDR3 bases: TGTGCCAGCAGTCTAGCGGGGGGGTACAATGAGCAGTTCTTC. Amino acid sequence: CASSLAGGYNEQFF.

The chain joins TRBV6-6 to TRBJ1-1; D uncertain. The germline gives CDR1 MNHNY, CDR2 SVGAGI (reference sequence). This CDR3 comprises 13 residues. Trimming removed 0 bases from V and 1 base from J, with 3 bases in between. Written as DNA, the CDR3 is TGTGCCAGCAGTTACTCTGAGAACACTGAAGCTTTCTTT. Amino acid sequence: CASSYSENTEAFF.

V gene TRBV7-8 combines with J gene TRBJ1-1; D remains ambiguous. V was clipped by 2 bases and J by 1 base, with 8 bases between them. Germline V gene sequence: CDR1 SGHVS, CDR2 FQNEAQ. CDR3 size: 14 residues. The CDR3 loop is CASSLSHPNTEAFF. The CDR3 region has the DNA TGTGCCAGCAGCTTAAGCCACCCGAACACTGAAGCTTTCTTT.

The chain uses TRBV19 and TRBJ2-1; D not resolved. Trimming pared 3 bases from V and 7 bases from J, leaving 13 bases between. The CDR3 covers 14 residues. The germline CDR1 and CDR2 sequences are LNHDA and SQIVND (reference sequence). The CDR3 region is CASSMIGLGNEQFF. The DNA of the CDR3 is TGTGCCAGTAGTATGATCGGCTTGGGGAATGAGCAGTTCTTC. The whole variable domain, filled in from reference TRBV19 and TRBJ2-1, reads DGGITQSPKYLFRKEGQNVTLSCEQNLNHDAMYWYRQDPGQGLRLIYYSQIVNDFQKGDIAEGYSVSREKKESFPLTVTSAQKNPTAFYLCASSMIGLGNEQFFGPGTRLTVL.

The DNA of the CDR3 is TGTGCCAGCAGTTCCAGGGGGAAGATGAACACTGAAGCTTTCTTT. As protein: CASSSRGKMNTEAFF. V is TRBV27 and J is TRBJ1-1; 7 bases align to TRBD1. CDR1 MNHEY and CDR2 SMNVEV come from the germline V gene (reference sequence). The trim removed 4 bases at V and 0 bases at J, leaving 5 bases unmatched. The CDR3 extends over 15 amino acids.

The rearrangement uses TRBV7-9 and TRBJ2-1, with D perhaps matching TRBD2 (7 bases). This CDR3 contains 15 residues. Germline V gives CDR1 SEHNR, CDR2 FQNEAQ (reference sequence). Between the trimmed V and J ends, which lost 7 bases and 7 bases, there was a span of 20 bases. The CDR3 sequence: CASNPGGPGQNEQFF. DNA for the CDR3: TGTGCCAGCAATCCCGGGGGGCCGGGTCAAAATGAGCAGTTCTTC.

This chain links TRBV19 with TRBJ2-1, with 9 nucleotides matching TRBD2. V dropped 3 bases and J dropped 4; count of bases not matched to a gene: 4. The CDR3 has 15 residues. Germline-derived CDR1 and CDR2 are LNHDA and SQIVND (reference sequence). In DNA, the CDR3 is TGTGCCAGTAGTATCTCGCTAGCGGGGTACAATGAGCAGTTCTTC. Translating gives CASSISLAGYNEQFF. The variable domain in full, completed from reference TRBV19 and TRBJ2-1, reads DGGITQSPKYLFRKEGQNVTLSCEQNLNHDAMYWYRQDPGQGLRLIYYSQIVNDFQKGDIAEGYSVSREKKESFPLTVTSAQKNPTAFYLCASSISLAGYNEQFFGPGTRLTVL.

The V call is TRBV6-5, the J call TRBJ2-2, with D possibly TRBD2 on 6 matching bases. Germline CDR1 reads MNHEY; CDR2 reads SVGAGI. Trimming pared 10 bases from V and 6 bases from J, leaving 15 bases between. This CDR3 is built from 13 residues. CDR3 in amino acids: CATKLGGAGELFF. The CDR3 DNA reads TGTGCCACCAAGCTGGGGGGAGCCGGGGAGCTGTTTTTT.

The rearrangement uses TRBV4-1 and TRBJ2-7; weak D call: TRBD1 (5 bases). The germline V and J ends were trimmed by 1 base and 0 bases, with 7 bases remaining between them. CDR1 and CDR2 (germline): MGHRA, YSYEKL. The CDR3 extends over 14 amino acids. CDR3 in DNA: TGCGCCAGCAGCCAAGGGGGCTCCTCCTACGAGCAGTACTTC. This codes for CASSQGGSSYEQYF.

The rearrangement joins TRBV27 to TRBJ2-2; TRBD2 matches at 7 bases. The J segment lost 3 bases and the V segment lost 4 bases, leaving 2 bases of the junction unmatched. Germline loops: CDR1 MNHEY, CDR2 SMNVEV (reference sequence). CDR3 size: 14 residues. CDR3 DNA: TGTGCCAGCAGTTACGGGAGGTACACCGGGGAGCTGTTTTTT. This codes for CASSYGRYTGELFF.

The gene calls are TRBV19 and TRBJ2-1; D perhaps matches TRBD1 (6 bases). Germline CDR1 is LNHDA and CDR2 is SQIVND (reference sequence). Trimming stripped 7 bases from V and 12 bases from J, with 16 bases between. The CDR3 loop spans 12 amino acids. CDR3 amino acids: CASNQGPDRQFF. The CDR3 nucleotides are TGTGCCAGTAATCAGGGTCCGGACAGGCAGTTCTTC.

This clone was seen more than once but under ten times. The J gene is TRBJ1-2, the V gene TRBV7-2, with D possibly TRBD1 on 5 matching bases. Trimming stripped 4 bases from V and 9 bases from J, with 15 bases between. Germline values: CDR1 SGHTA, CDR2 FQGNSA. The CDR3 totals 13 residues. The DNA for the CDR3 is TGTGCCAGCAGCTCAACTCGACAGTTTCGCTACACCTTC. It yields the protein CASSSTRQFRYTF.

There are a few counts of this clone. J is TRBJ1-5 and V is TRBV5-8; D is possibly TRBD1 (5 bases). V lost 7 bases, J lost 4 bases, and 18 bases lay in between. Germline-derived CDR1 and CDR2 are SGHTS and YDEGEE. This CDR3 has 15 residues. The CDR3 protein is CASSGRREGNQPQHF. DNA of the CDR3: TGTGCCAGCTCCGGCCGGAGGGAGGGGAATCAGCCCCAGCATTTT. Combining the CDR3 with reference TRBV5-8 and TRBJ1-5 gives the whole variable domain EAGVTQSPTHLIKTRGQQATLRCSPISGHTSVYWYQQALGLGLQFLLWYDEGEERNRGNFPPRFSGRQFPNYSSELNVNALELEDSALYLCASSGRREGNQPQHFGDGTRLSIL.

This chain joins TRBV7-6 and TRBJ1-1, with D uncertain. Germline V gene lookup returns CDR1 SGHVS and CDR2 FNYEAQ. The CDR3 totals 14 residues. The V gene lost 1 base and the J gene lost 1 base, with 7 bases spanning the gap. CDR3 DNA: TGTGCCAGCAGCTTAGGGACGCCGAACACTGAAGCTTTCTTT. Translating gives CASSLGTPNTEAFF.

This clone occurred a few times. V and J are TRBV20-1 and TRBJ2-7; TRBD1 might be the D (6 bases). CDR3 length: 11 residues. V lost 5 bases to trimming and J lost 5 bases, with 10 bases between them. Germline CDR1 is DFQATT and CDR2 is SNEGSKA (reference sequence). CDR3 sequence: CSALTGDEQYF. The CDR3 region has the DNA TGCAGTGCTTTGACAGGCGACGAGCAGTACTTC.

The rearrangement uses TRBV11-3 and TRBJ1-1, with unresolved D. The germline CDR1 and CDR2 sequences are SGHNT and YENEEA. The CDR3 has 13 amino acids. The germline V and J ends were trimmed by 1 base and 1 base, with 4 bases remaining between them. The CDR3 spells CASSLGQNTEAFF. In DNA form, the CDR3 reads TGTGCCAGCAGCTTAGGACAGAACACTGAAGCTTTCTTT.

This sequence joins TRBV19 and TRBJ2-3, with D perhaps matching TRBD2 (6 bases). Trimming pared 3 bases from V and 0 bases from J, leaving 10 bases between. CDR3 length equals 15 residues. Looked up from germline, CDR1 is LNHDA and CDR2 is SQIVND (reference sequence). The CDR3 region is CASSMPSGSTDTQYF. CDR3 bases: TGTGCCAGTAGTATGCCCAGCGGGAGCACAGATACGCAGTATTTT.

The V and J genes are TRBV28 and TRBJ1-2; tentatively, D is TRBD1 (5 bases). Between the trimmed V and J ends, which lost 1 base and 4 bases, there was a span of 16 bases. This CDR3 is built from 16 residues. Germline CDR1 reads MDHEN; CDR2 reads SYDVKM. The CDR3 DNA reads as TGTGCCAGCAGTTTATCAGAAAGGCAGGGTCGCTATGGCTACACCTTC. This gives the protein CASSLSERQGRYGYTF.

The chain employs TRBV29-1 and TRBJ1-1; D is unclear. The CDR3 has 12 residues. Germline CDR1 and CDR2: SQVTM and ANQGSEA. Trimming removed 5 bases at V and 1 base at J, with 8 bases between. The CDR3 nucleotides read TGCAGCGTTCGGACGGGGAACACTGAAGCTTTCTTT. It yields the protein CSVRTGNTEAFF.

By share, this clone counts as medium-sized. This rearrangement joins TRBV4-1 to TRBJ2-7, with D uncertain. CDR1 MGHRA and CDR2 YSYEKL come from the germline V gene. The CDR3 extends over 13 amino acids. Trimming took 1 base from V and 4 from J, leaving 8 bases between them. This chain's CDR3 is CASSQVSNYEQYF. CDR3 nucleotide sequence: TGCGCCAGCAGCCAAGTGTCAAATTACGAGCAGTACTTC.

The chain combines TRBV5-4 with TRBJ2-1, with D unclear. This CDR3 is built from 12 residues. V lost 6 bases and J 9 bases, leaving 13 bases between the germline ends. CDR1 is SGHNT, CDR2 YYREEE, per germline (reference sequence). The CDR3 region is CASTFRGREQFF. CDR3 in DNA: TGTGCCAGCACCTTTAGAGGTCGTGAGCAGTTCTTC.

This chain links TRBV7-8 with TRBJ2-6, with D uncertain. The CDR3 loop spans 16 amino acids. Germline CDR1 reads SGHVS; CDR2 reads FQNEAQ. The V end was cut by 5 bases, the J end by 0 bases, with 11 bases between. The CDR3 protein is CASSVGVHSGANVLTF. The CDR3, as DNA: TGTGCCAGCAGCGTAGGTGTGCACTCTGGGGCCAACGTCCTGACTTTC.